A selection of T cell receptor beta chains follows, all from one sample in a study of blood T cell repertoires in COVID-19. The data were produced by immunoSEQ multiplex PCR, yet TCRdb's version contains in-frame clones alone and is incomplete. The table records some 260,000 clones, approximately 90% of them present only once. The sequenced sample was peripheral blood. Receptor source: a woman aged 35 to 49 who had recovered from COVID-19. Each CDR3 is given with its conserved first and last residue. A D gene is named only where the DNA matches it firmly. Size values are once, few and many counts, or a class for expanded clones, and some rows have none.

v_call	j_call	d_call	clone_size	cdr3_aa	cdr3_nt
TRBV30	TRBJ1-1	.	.	CAWRVRTDTEAFF	TGTGCCTGGAGGGTCCGGACAGACACTGAAGCTTTCTTT
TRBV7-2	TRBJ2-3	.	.	CASSPAGVRRGIITDTQYF	TGTGCCAGCAGCCCCGCGGGTGTTCGTCGTGGAATAATAACAGATACGCAGTATTTT
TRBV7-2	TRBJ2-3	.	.	CASSLSNTQYF	TGTGCCAGCAGCTTGTCAAATACGCAGTATTTT
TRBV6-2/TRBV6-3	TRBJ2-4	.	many	CASSWPTGTSGWTIQYF	TGTGCCAGCAGTTGGCCCACAGGGACCTCCGGGTGGACCATTCAGTACTTC
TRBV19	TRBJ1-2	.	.	CASSIRRDGYTF	TGTGCCAGTAGTATTCGCAGGGATGGCTACACCTTC
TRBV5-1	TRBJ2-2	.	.	CASSLPGANTGELFF	TGCGCCAGCAGCTTACCAGGGGCTAACACCGGGGAGCTGTTTTTT
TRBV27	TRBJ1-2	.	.	CASSLNYNYGYTF	TGTGCCAGCAGTCTGAACTATAACTATGGCTACACCTTC
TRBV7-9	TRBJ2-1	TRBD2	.	CASSHGRGEQFF	TGTGCCAGCAGCCACGGGAGGGGCGAGCAGTTCTTC
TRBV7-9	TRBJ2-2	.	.	CASSLLRDYTGELFF	TGTGCCAGCAGCTTGCTCAGGGACTACACCGGGGAGCTGTTTTTT
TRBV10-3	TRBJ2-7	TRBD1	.	CAISDGTEIEQYF	TGTGCCATCAGTGATGGGACAGAAATCGAGCAGTACTTC
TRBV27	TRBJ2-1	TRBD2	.	CASSRGTSGGASNEQFF	TGTGCCAGCAGTCGTGGGACTAGCGGGGGGGCATCCAATGAGCAGTTCTTC
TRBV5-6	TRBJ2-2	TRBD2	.	CASSPLGGMNTGELFF	TGTGCCAGCAGCCCGTTGGGGGGGATGAACACCGGGGAGCTGTTTTTT
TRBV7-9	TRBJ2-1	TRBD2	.	CASSLGTGGRAREQFF	TGTGCCAGCAGTTTAGGGACCGGCGGGAGGGCCAGGGAGCAGTTCTTC
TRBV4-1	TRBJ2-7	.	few	CASVGGYSYEQYF	TGCGCCAGCGTCGGCGGCTACTCCTACGAGCAGTACTTC
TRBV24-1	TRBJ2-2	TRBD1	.	CATSDLITGGTGELFF	TGTGCCACCAGTGATTTGATAACAGGGGGCACCGGGGAGCTGTTTTTT
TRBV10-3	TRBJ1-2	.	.	CAISESDIEGYTF	TGTGCCATCAGTGAGTCTGACATAGAGGGCTACACCTTC
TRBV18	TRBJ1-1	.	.	CASSPRSGSGTEAFF	TGTGCCAGCTCACCACGCTCCGGGTCGGGCACTGAAGCTTTCTTT
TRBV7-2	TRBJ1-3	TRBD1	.	CASSLQGAGGNTIYF	TGTGCCAGCAGCCTACAGGGGGCGGGGGGAAACACCATATATTTT
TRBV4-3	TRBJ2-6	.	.	CASSQDPRGFSSGANVLTF	TGCGCCAGCAGCCAAGACCCCAGGGGATTTAGCTCTGGGGCCAACGTCCTGACTTTC
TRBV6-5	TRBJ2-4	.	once	CASSYGRGLAKNIQYF	TGTGCCAGCAGTTATGGGCGGGGGCTAGCCAAAAACATTCAGTACTTC
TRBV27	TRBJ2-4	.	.	CASSFVGVGNIQYF	TGTGCCAGCAGTTTCGTAGGGGTTGGAAACATTCAGTACTTC
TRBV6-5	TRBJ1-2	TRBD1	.	CASATGDGYTF	TGTGCCAGCGCGACAGGGGACGGCTACACCTTC
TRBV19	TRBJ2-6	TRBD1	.	CASGQGASSGANVLTF	TGTGCCAGTGGACAGGGGGCATCCTCTGGGGCCAACGTCCTGACTTTC
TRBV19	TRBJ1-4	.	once	CASNAPRRVHEKLFF	TGTGCCAGTAATGCCCCCCGGCGGGTTCATGAAAAACTGTTTTTT
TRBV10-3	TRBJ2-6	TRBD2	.	CAISDPGTSGPGANVLTF	TGTGCCATCAGTGACCCCGGGACTAGCGGCCCTGGGGCCAACGTCCTGACTTTC
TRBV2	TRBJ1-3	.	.	CASTRSPGNTIYF	TGTGCCAGCACCCGGAGCCCTGGAAACACCATATATTTT
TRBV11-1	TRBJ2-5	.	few	CASSLSVGLQETQYF	TGTGCCAGCAGCTTAAGTGTCGGTTTACAAGAGACCCAGTACTTC
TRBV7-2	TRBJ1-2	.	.	CASSLDNTGVGYTF	TGTGCCAGCAGCTTAGACAACACAGGTGTCGGCTACACCTTC
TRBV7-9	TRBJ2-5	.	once	CASSLGQKETQYF	TGTGCCAGCAGCTTAGGACAGAAAGAGACCCAGTACTTC
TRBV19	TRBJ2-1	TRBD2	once	CASSPKGSRLAGMNEQFF	TGTGCCAGTAGTCCCAAGGGCTCCAGACTAGCGGGGATGAATGAGCAGTTCTTC
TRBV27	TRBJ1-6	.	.	CASSLRGGPLHF	TGTGCCAGCAGTTTGAGGGGGGGACCCCTCCACTTT
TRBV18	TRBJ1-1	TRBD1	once	CASSPTPGQGDTEAFF	TGTGCCAGCTCACCAACCCCCGGACAGGGGGACACTGAAGCTTTCTTT
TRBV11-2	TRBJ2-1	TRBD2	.	CASSFERGVNEQFF	TGTGCCAGCAGCTTTGAGCGGGGGGTGAATGAGCAGTTCTTC
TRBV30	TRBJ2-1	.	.	CAWEGGGGYNEQFF	TGTGCCTGGGAAGGGGGAGGGGGCTACAATGAGCAGTTCTTC
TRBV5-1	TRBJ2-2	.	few	CASSSRQEMNTGELFF	TGCGCCAGCAGCTCCCGACAGGAAATGAACACCGGGGAGCTGTTTTTT
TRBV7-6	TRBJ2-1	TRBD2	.	CASSLGQGGFDEQFF	TGTGCCAGCAGCTTAGGTCAGGGAGGGTTCGATGAGCAGTTCTTC
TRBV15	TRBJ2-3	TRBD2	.	CATSGTMRSFTDTQYF	TGTGCCACCAGCGGGACTATGCGATCCTTCACAGATACGCAGTATTTT
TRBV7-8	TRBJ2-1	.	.	CASSSYWRQYNEQFF	TGTGCCAGCAGCTCCTACTGGCGGCAATACAATGAGCAGTTCTTC
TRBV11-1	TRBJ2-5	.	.	CASSLLVTVQETQYF	TGTGCCAGCAGCTTACTAGTTACGGTACAAGAGACCCAGTACTTC
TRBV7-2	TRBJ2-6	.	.	CASSSRVGRANVLTF	TGTGCCAGCAGCTCGAGGGTTGGGCGGGCCAACGTCCTGACTTTC
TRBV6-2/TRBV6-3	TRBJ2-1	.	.	CASSYSRVYNEQFF	TGTGCCAGCAGTTACTCGCGAGTCTACAATGAGCAGTTCTTC
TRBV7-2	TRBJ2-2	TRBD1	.	CASSSAVTGGSTGELFF	TGTGCCAGCAGCTCAGCCGTGACAGGGGGCAGCACCGGGGAGCTGTTTTTT
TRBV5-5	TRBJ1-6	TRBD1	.	CASSFDRGRSPLHF	TGTGCCAGCAGCTTTGACAGGGGGCGATCACCCCTCCACTTT
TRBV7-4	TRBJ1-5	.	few	CASSFGRGTQPQHF	TGTGCCAGCAGCTTCGGCAGGGGTACTCAGCCCCAGCATTTT
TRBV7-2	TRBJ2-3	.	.	CASRRSGTDTQYF	TGTGCCAGCAGACGCTCAGGCACAGATACGCAGTATTTT
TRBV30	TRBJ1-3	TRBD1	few	CAWSVLTGEYGNTIYF	TGTGCCTGGAGTGTTCTTACAGGGGAGTACGGAAACACCATATATTTT
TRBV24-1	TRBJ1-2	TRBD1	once	CATSETGRSGYTF	TGTGCCACCAGTGAGACAGGGAGGAGTGGCTACACCTTC
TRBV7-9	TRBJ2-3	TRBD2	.	CASTDGVGRVTDTQYF	TGTGCCAGCACCGACGGGGTGGGGAGGGTCACAGATACGCAGTATTTT
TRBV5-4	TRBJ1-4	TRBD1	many	CASSLREGAVGDEKLFF	TGTGCCAGCAGCTTGCGTGAGGGGGCGGTTGGAGATGAAAAACTGTTTTTT
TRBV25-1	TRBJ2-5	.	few	CASSEREADGKETQYF	TGTGCCAGCAGTGAACGAGAGGCCGACGGTAAAGAGACCCAGTACTTC
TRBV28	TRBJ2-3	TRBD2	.	CASSWTSGGAYTQYF	TGTGCCAGCAGTTGGACTAGCGGGGGAGCTTATACGCAGTATTTT
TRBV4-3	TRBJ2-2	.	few	CASSQAHRTDATGELFF	TGCGCCAGCAGCCAAGCTCATAGGACAGATGCAACCGGGGAGCTGTTTTTT
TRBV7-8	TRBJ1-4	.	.	CASSWLGGRTNEKLFF	TGTGCCAGCAGCTGGTTGGGTGGGAGAACTAATGAAAAACTGTTTTTT
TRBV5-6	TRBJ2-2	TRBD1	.	CASSLGTANTGELFF	TGTGCCAGCAGCCTCGGGACAGCAAACACCGGGGAGCTGTTTTTT
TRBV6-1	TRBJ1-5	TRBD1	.	CASSAPTGTVRVHQPQHF	TGTGCCAGCAGTGCCCCGACAGGGACAGTAAGAGTTCATCAGCCCCAGCATTTT
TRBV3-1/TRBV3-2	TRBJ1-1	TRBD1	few	CASSPGQVNTEAFF	TGTGCCAGCAGCCCCGGACAGGTGAACACTGAAGCTTTCTTT